These 9 T cell receptor beta chains originate from one sample sequenced in a study of T cells in Graves' hyperthyroidism and ophthalmopathy. The CDR3 regions of TCR beta were amplified from RNA transcripts. HTBI primers were used for first-round RT-PCR of the TCR CDR3. From the multiplex PCR reads, TCRdb called clonotypes with MiXCR, one entry per CDR3 protein. Of a few hundred thousand distinct CDR3 sequences in the sample, 15% were seen once. The sequenced sample was blood. All receptors come from a woman aged 25-40 years with Graves' hyperthyroidism.

This clonotype was detected many times. The chain uses TRBV28 and TRBJ1-5; D gene uncertain. The CDR3 totals 12 residues. The germline gives CDR1 MDHEN, CDR2 SYDVKM. Deletions cut 7 bases from V and 11 bases from J, with 15 bases between. CDR3 region: CASTGRPQAQHF. DNA of the CDR3: TGTGCCAGCACGGGCAGGCCGCAGGCCCAGCATTTT. Using reference TRBV28 and TRBJ1-5 for the parts outside the CDR3, the full variable domain is DVKVTQSSRYLVKRTGEKVFLECVQDMDHENMFWYRQDPGLGLRLIYFSYDVKMKEKGDIPEGYSVSREKKERFSLILESASTNQTSMYLCASTGRPQAQHFGDGTRLSIL.

This clonotype turned up a few times. This rearrangement joins TRBV5-4 to TRBJ2-2; D gene uncertain. V was cut by 4 bases and J by 3 bases, with 10 bases left in between. The CDR3 totals 14 residues. The V gene's germline CDR1 is SGHNT and CDR2 YYREEE (reference sequence). The CDR3 coding sequence is TGTGCCAGCAGCCCACTGACTGACACCGGGGAGCTGTTTTTT. It specifies CASSPLTDTGELFF.

The rearrangement uses TRBV4-1 and TRBJ1-2, with 9 bases lining up with TRBD1. The length of the CDR3 is 18 residues. Trimming took 3 bases from V and 4 from J; bases not matched to a gene: 15. Germline values: CDR1 MGHRA, CDR2 YSYEKL. The CDR3 reads CASSHVRDRVGEFYGYTF. CDR3 sequence (DNA): TGCGCCAGCAGCCACGTCCGGGACAGGGTCGGAGAGTTCTATGGCTACACCTTC.

The sample holds many counts of this clonotype. The chain has TRBV30 and TRBJ1-3, with D perhaps matching TRBD1 (6 bases). Germline assignment: CDR1 GTSNPN and CDR2 SVGIG (reference sequence). With 8 bases removed from V and 7 bases from J, the gap between germline ends came to 18 bases. The CDR3 covers 13 residues. The chain's CDR3 is CARLNRETNTIYF. As DNA, the CDR3 is TGTGCCAGGCTTAACAGGGAAACTAACACCATATATTTT. The variable domain in full, with the rest retrieved from reference TRBV30 and TRBJ1-3, is SQTIHQWPATLVQPVGSPLSLECTVEGTSNPNLYWYRQAAGRGLQLLFYSVGIGQISSEVPQNLSASRPQDRQFILSSKKLLLSDSGFYLCARLNRETNTIYFGEGSWLTVV.

The sample holds many counts of this clonotype. The chain couples TRBV3-1 to TRBJ2-3; D is possibly TRBD1 or TRBD2 (5 bases each). Germline assignment: CDR1 LGHDT and CDR2 YNNKEL (reference sequence). Trimming left V 5 bases short and J 4 bases short, with 22 bases between. This CDR3 has 17 residues. The CDR3 DNA reads TGTGCCAGCAGCATAAGACCACCGGGACGTAGCCCAGATACGCAGTATTTT. This gives the protein CASSIRPPGRSPDTQYF.

This clonotype was counted many times. The chain is built from TRBV18 and TRBJ2-7; TRBD2 matches at 13 bases. The CDR3 contains 14 residues. CDR1 is KGHSH and CDR2 is LQKENI in the germline V gene. J lost 5 bases, V lost 4 bases, and 2 bases had no gene match. The chain's CDR3 is CASSQGLAGDEQYF. CDR3 DNA sequence: TGTGCCAGCTCACAAGGACTAGCGGGAGACGAGCAGTACTTC.

Many counts were recorded for this clonotype. This sequence joins TRBV2 and TRBJ2-7, with TRBD1 identical over 7 bases. V shed 4 bases and J 2 bases; nucleotides not matched to a gene: 8. CDR1 is SNHLY, CDR2 FYNNEI, per germline. The CDR3 length is 15 residues. The CDR3 DNA is TGTGCCAGCAGTGCGCCAGGGGGTAGGGCCTACGAGCAGTACTTC. This encodes CASSAPGGRAYEQYF.

This clonotype occurred many times. The rearrangement uses TRBV28 and TRBJ2-1; perhaps D is TRBD1 or TRBD2 (5 bases each). V lost 5 bases and J 9 bases, leaving 11 bases between the germline ends. The CDR3 totals 12 residues. In germline, CDR1 is MDHEN, CDR2 SYDVKM. CDR3 nucleotides: TGTGCCAGCAGTGGGGACCTGCGTGAGCAGTTCTTC. Protein product: CASSGDLREQFF.

In this sample, this clonotype turned up many times. The gene calls are TRBV27 and TRBJ1-4; D remains unclear. This CDR3 is 14 amino acids long. CDR1 is MNHEY, CDR2 SMNVEV, per germline (reference sequence). Trimming removed 0 bases from V and 8 bases from J, with 10 bases in between. In nucleotides, the CDR3 is TGTGCCAGCAGTTTATCGCCAGCGGGCGAAAAACTGTTTTTT. Its translation is CASSLSPAGEKLFF.